A selection of T cell receptor beta chains follows, all from one sample in a study of blood T cell repertoires in COVID-19. The repertoire was sequenced with immunoSEQ multiplex PCR; TCRdb's copy has only in-frame clones and lacks some. The repertoire holds more than 90,000 clones, with roughly 82% as singletons. The sample was peripheral blood. The receptors stem from a man older than 75 with acute or convalescent COVID-19. The conserved cysteine and the conserved F or W are not part of the CDR3 here. The D gene is left open where the match is weak.

D gene	V gene	J gene	CDR3 protein
.	TRBV19	TRBJ2-6	ASSILRESSGANVLT
TRBD1	TRBV30	TRBJ1-2	AWSHRGQSYT
.	TRBV19	TRBJ2-7	ASSSSHRATTTWEQY
.	TRBV7-2	TRBJ2-7	ASSPTRGHYEQY
.	TRBV19	TRBJ1-6	ASSPGTYNSPLH
.	TRBV4-3	TRBJ1-5	ASSQDSGNQPQH
TRBD1	TRBV18	TRBJ1-1	ASSTGAENTEAF
.	TRBV7-8	TRBJ2-7	ASSRVGGGSYEQY
TRBD1	TRBV25-1	TRBJ1-2	ASSEFGGTGANYGYT
TRBD1	TRBV7-2	TRBJ1-3	ASSLGQGISGNTIY
TRBD1	TRBV28	TRBJ2-7	ASTQQGAASRQY
TRBD1	TRBV27	TRBJ1-1	ASSLIGQGRTEAF
TRBD2	TRBV5-8	TRBJ2-7	ASSRGLDGYEQY
TRBD1	TRBV29-1	TRBJ1-1	SAWTGMNTEAF
.	TRBV29-1	TRBJ1-1	SATFGQMNTEAF
.	TRBV7-7	TRBJ2-2	ASSAPGHWNTGELF
TRBD1	TRBV3-1/TRBV3-2	TRBJ2-7	ASSQPTGTGFYEQY
.	TRBV19	TRBJ1-5	ASKGGAQNQPQH
.	TRBV27	TRBJ1-2	ASRTNYYGYT
.	TRBV14	TRBJ2-1	ASSQERGTYNEQF
TRBD1	TRBV5-1	TRBJ2-6	ASSSGQGRSGANVLT
TRBD1	TRBV10-3	TRBJ2-3	AIQGQETDTQY
TRBD2	TRBV30	TRBJ2-4	AWSVNGRGDKNIQY
TRBD2	TRBV11-3	TRBJ2-1	ASSLGTSGGYNEQF
TRBD1	TRBV28	TRBJ1-5	ASSRGQGSSNQPQH
TRBD1	TRBV5-6	TRBJ1-4	ASSATGVGKEKLF
TRBD1	TRBV2	TRBJ1-4	ASRDRSGTVLEKLF
.	TRBV5-5	TRBJ1-1	ASSRGGAQVNTEAF
.	TRBV9	TRBJ2-1	ASSVTGTGNEQF
.	TRBV14	TRBJ1-5	ASSQGGLHSNQPQH
.	TRBV29-1	TRBJ2-3	SVETAGTQY
.	TRBV19	TRBJ1-3	ASSRIMGPTRNSGNTIY
.	TRBV2	TRBJ2-2	ASSETSTGELF